This TCR beta chain appears in the sequencing data of a study of cytomegalovirus exposure and HLA in healthy donors. Of note for this clone: The target antigen is unknown.

Germline CDR1 reads MNHEY; CDR2 reads SMNVEV (reference sequence). Losses at the gene ends were 3 bases for V and 1 base for J; bases not matched to a gene: 13. This CDR3 region has 19 residues. Primers: 60 Vbeta forward and 13 Jbeta reverse. The data were produced by immunoSEQ multiplex PCR, yet TCRdb's version contains in-frame clones alone and is incomplete. The sample has 120,000 or so clones; 80% to 85% are singletons. Findings and limits, study-wide: Later analysis demonstrated an association between a missense DCLRE1C variant and TCR beta V- and J-gene trimming. Follow-up analysis seemed to connect common viral pathogens with several of the most significant clusters identified. Per published accounts, TCR beta sequences correctly predicted the HLA-A and HLA-B alleles of most subjects.

The receptor was derived from a woman aged 40 to 50 in good health and CMV-seronegative. J is TRBJ2-3 and V is TRBV27, with TRBD2 identical over 10 bases. The material sequenced was PBMCs. CDR3 loop: CASSLGASGRRVGTDTQYF. In DNA form, the CDR3 reads TGTGCCAGCAGTTTGGGAGCTAGCGGGAGACGTGTGGGCACAGATACGCAGTATTTT.